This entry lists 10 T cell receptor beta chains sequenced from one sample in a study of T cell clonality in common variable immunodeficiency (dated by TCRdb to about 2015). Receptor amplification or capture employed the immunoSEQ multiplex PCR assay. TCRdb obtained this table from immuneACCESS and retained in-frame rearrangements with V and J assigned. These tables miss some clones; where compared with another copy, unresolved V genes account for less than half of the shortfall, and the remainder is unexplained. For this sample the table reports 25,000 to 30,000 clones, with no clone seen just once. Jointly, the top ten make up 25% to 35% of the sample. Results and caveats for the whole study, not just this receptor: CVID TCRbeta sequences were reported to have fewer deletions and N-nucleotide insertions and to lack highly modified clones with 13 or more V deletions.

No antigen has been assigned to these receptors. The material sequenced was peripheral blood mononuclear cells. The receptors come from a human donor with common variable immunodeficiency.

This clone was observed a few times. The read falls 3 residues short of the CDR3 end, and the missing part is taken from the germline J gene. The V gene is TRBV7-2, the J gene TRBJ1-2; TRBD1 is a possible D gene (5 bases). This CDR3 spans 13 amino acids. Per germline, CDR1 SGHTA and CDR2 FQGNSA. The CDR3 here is CASSANPGEGYTF. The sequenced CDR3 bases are TGTGCCAGCAGCGCAAACCCGGGGGAAGGC. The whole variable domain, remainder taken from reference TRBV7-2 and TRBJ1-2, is GAGVSQSPSNKVTEKGKDVELRCDPISGHTALYWYRQSLGQGLEFLIYFQGNSAPDKSGLPSDRFSAERTGGSVSTLTIQRTQQEDSAVYLCASSANPGEGYTFGSGTRLTVV.

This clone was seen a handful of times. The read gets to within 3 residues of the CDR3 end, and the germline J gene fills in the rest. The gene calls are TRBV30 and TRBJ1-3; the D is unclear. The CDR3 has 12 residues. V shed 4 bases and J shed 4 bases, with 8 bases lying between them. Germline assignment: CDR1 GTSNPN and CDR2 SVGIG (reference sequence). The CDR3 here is CAWKFMGNTIYF. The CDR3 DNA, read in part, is TGTGCCTGGAAATTCATGGGAAACACC.

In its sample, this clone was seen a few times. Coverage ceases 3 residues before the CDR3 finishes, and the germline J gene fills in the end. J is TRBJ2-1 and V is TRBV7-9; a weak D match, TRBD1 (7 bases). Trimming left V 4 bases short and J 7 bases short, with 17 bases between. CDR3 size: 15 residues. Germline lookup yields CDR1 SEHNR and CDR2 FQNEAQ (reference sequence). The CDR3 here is CASSSKGAGRNEQFF. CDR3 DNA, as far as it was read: TGTGCCAGCAGCTCAAAGGGGGCGGGGCGGAATGAG.

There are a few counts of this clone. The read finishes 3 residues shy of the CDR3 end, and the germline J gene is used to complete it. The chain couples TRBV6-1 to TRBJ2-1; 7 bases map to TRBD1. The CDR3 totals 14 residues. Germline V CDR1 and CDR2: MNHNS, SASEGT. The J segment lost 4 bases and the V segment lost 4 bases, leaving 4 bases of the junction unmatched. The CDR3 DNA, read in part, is TGTGCCAGCAGTGGACAGGGTAATTACAATGAG. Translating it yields CASSGQGNYNE. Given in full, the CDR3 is CASSGQGNYNEQFF.

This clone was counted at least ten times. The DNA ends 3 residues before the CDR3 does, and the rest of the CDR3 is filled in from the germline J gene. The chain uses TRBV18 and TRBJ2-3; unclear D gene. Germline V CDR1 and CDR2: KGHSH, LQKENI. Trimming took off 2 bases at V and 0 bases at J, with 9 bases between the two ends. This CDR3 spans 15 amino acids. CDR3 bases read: TGTGCCAGCTCACCATTGGCGGCTAGCACAGATACG. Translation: CASSPLAASTDT. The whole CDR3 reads CASSPLAASTDTQYF.

Partial CDR3 DNA: TGTGCCAGCAGCTTCGCCGGTAGCAATCAGCCC. Translating gives CASSFAGSNQP. The full-length CDR3 reads as CASSFAGSNQPQHF. This chain joins TRBV7-2 and TRBJ1-5; D is uncertain. Read data end 3 residues before the CDR3 end; the end is taken from the germline J gene. Per the germline V gene, CDR1 is SGHTA and CDR2 is FQGNSA. This CDR3 spans 14 amino acids. Trimming took off 3 bases at V and 0 bases at J, with 6 bases between the two ends.

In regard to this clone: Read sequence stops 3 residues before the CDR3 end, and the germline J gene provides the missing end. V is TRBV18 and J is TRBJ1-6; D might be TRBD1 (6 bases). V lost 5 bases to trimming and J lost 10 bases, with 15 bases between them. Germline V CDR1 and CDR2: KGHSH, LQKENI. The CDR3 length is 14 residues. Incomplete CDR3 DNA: TGTGCCAGCTCAGCAGACAGGCCGGAGTCACCC. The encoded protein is CASSADRPESP. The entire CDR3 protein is CASSADRPESPLHF. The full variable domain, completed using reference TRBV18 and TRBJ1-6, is NAGVMQNPRHLVRRRGQEARLRCSPMKGHSHVYWYRQLPEEGLKFMVYLQKENIIDESGMPKERFSAEFPKEGPSILRIQQVVRGDSAAYFCASSADRPESPLHFGNGTRLTVT.

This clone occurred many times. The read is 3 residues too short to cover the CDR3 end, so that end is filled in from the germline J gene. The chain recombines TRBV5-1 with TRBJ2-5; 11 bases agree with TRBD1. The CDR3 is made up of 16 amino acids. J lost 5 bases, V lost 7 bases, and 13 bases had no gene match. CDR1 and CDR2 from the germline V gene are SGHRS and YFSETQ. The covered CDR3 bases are TGCGCCAGCCTACCCCACGGACAGGGGGCTCTGGAGACC. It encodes CASLPHGQGALET. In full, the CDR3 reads CASLPHGQGALETQYF. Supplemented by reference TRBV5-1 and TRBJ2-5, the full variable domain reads KAGVTQTPRYLIKTRGQQVTLSCSPISGHRSVSWYQQTPGQGLQFLFEYFSETQRNKGNFPGRFSGRQFSNSRSEMNVSTLELGDSALYLCASLPHGQGALETQYFGPGTRLLVL.

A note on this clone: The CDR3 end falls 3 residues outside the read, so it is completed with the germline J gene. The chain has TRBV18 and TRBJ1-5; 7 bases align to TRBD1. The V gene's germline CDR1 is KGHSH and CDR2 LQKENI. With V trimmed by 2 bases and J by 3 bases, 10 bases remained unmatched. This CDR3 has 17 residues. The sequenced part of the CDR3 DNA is TGTGCCAGCTCACCAGGGGACAGTACTTATAACAATCAGCCC. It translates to CASSPGDSTYNNQP. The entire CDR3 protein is CASSPGDSTYNNQPQHF.

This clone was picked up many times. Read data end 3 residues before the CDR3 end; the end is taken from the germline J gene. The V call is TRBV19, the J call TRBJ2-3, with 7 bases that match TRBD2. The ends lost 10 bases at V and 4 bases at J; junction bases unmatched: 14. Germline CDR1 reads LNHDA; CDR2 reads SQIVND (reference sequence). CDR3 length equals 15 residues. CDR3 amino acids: CATQTSPATSDTQYF. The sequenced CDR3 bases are TGTGCCACCCAGACTAGCCCAGCCACTTCAGATACG.